This T cell receptor (beta chain) emerged from a study of cytotoxic CD8 clonotypes in ibrutinib-treated CLL. Study-level results: The study sampled sustained-remission and progressing patients at different times. Public clonotypes were uncommon and contracted or stayed stable on treatment.

The planned depth of sequencing spanned 1 in 200,000 to 1 in 1 million T cells. This table comes from immunoSEQ multiplex PCR, and its TCRdb copy is limited to in-frame clones, with some not included. Of 120,000 to 150,000 clones detected, approximately 80% appear once; the ten largest clones hold around 30%. Concerning this clone itself: Its antigen is currently unknown.

Here the sequenced sample was PBMCs, taken after 12 months of ibrutinib treatment. The clonotype originates from a human donor with chronic lymphocytic leukemia.

As DNA, the CDR3 is TGTGCCAGCAGTGGACAGCCTAATCAGCCCCAGCATTTT. It is translated as CASSGQPNQPQHF. This chain joins TRBV5-5 and TRBJ1-5; TRBD1 is a possible D gene (6 bases). The length of the CDR3 is 13 residues. Trimming removed 5 bases at V and 4 bases at J, with 10 bases between. Germline CDR1 SGHKS, CDR2 YYEKEE (reference sequence).